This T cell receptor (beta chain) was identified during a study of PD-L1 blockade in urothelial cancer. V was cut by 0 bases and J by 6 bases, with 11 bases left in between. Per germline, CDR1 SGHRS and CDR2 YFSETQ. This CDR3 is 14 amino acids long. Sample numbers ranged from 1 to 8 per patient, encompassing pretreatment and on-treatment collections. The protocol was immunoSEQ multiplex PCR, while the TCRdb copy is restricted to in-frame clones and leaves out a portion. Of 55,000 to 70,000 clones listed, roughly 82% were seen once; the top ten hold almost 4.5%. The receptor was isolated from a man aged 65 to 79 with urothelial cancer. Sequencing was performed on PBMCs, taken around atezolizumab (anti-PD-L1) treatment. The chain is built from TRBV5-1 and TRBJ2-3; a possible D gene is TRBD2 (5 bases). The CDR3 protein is CASSLGGFFDTQYF. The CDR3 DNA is TGCGCCAGCAGCTTGGGAGGGTTTTTCGATACGCAGTATTTT.